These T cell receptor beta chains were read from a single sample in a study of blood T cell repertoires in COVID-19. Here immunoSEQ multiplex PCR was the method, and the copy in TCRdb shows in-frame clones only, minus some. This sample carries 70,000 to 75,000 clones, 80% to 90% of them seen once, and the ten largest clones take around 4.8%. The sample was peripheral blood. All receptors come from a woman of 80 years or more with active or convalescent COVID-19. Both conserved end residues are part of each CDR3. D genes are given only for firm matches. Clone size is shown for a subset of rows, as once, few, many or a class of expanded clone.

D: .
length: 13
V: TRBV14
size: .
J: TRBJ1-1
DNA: TGTGCCAGCAGCCAAGATTGGGCAGGGAGGGCTTTCTTT
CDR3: CASSQDWAGRAFF

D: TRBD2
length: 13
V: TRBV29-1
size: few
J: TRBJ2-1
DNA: TGCAGCGTTACGGGACTAGCGGGGAATGAGCAGTTCTTC
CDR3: CSVTGLAGNEQFF

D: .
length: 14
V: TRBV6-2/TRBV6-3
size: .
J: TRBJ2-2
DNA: TGTGCCAGCAGTTACCTAAGAAACACCGGGGAGCTGTTTTTT
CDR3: CASSYLRNTGELFF

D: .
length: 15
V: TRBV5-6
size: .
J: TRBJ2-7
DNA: TGTGCCAGCAGCCCTTACAGGGGGGGCTCCTACGAGCAGTACTTC
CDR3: CASSPYRGGSYEQYF

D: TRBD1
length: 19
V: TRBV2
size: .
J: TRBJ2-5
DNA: TGTGCCAGCAATATGAAGCCTATGTCGAGACAGGGGGCTTCGGAGACCCAGTACTTC
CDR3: CASNMKPMSRQGASETQYF

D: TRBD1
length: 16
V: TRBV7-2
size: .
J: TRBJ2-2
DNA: TGTGCCAGCAGCTTAGACCGGGACAGGGGCACCGGGGAGCTGTTTTTT
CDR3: CASSLDRDRGTGELFF

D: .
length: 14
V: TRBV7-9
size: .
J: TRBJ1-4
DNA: TGTGCCAGCAGCCCTCGTGGGGGGGATGAAAAACTGTTTTTT
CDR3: CASSPRGGDEKLFF

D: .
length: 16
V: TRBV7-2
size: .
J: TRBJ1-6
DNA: TGTGCCAGCAGCTTAATGGGCATGATGAATAATTCACCCCTCCACTTT
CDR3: CASSLMGMMNNSPLHF

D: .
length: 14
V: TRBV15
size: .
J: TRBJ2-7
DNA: TGTGCCACCAGAGACCCCGGGGGAGGAGGGAAGCAGTACTTC
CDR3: CATRDPGGGGKQYF

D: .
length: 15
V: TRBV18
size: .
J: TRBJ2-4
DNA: TGTGCCAGCTCACCACCGTATCGGGGTGAAAACATTCAGTACTTC
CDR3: CASSPPYRGENIQYF

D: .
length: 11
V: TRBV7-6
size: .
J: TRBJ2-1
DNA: TGTGCCAGTAAATCTTACAATGAGCAGTTCTTC
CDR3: CASKSYNEQFF

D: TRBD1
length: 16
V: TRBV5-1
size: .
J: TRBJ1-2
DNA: TGCGCCAGCAGCTTGGGGTCGGGGCAGGGGGCAAATGGCTACACCTTC
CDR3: CASSLGSGQGANGYTF

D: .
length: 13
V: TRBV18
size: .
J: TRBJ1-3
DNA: TGTGCCAGCTCGCCGGACACTGGAAACACCATATATTTT
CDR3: CASSPDTGNTIYF

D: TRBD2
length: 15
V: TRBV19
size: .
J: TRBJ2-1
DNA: TGTGCCAGTACGAGCGGGAGGTACACCTACAATGAGCAGTTCTTC
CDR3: CASTSGRYTYNEQFF

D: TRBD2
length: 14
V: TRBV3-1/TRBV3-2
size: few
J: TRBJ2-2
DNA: TGTGCCAGCAGCCAAACTAGCGGGACCGGGGAGCTGTTTTTT
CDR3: CASSQTSGTGELFF

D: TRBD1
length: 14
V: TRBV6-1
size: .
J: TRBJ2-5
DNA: TGTGCCAGCAGTGAAGGGACAGGTCGGGAGACCCAGTACTTC
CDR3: CASSEGTGRETQYF

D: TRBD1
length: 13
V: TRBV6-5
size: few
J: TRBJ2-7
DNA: TGTGCCAGCGGAACAGGGGGCCGGGACGAGCAGTACTTC
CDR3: CASGTGGRDEQYF

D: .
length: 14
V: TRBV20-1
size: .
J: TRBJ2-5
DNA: TGCAGTGCTAGTGATCAGGGGAGCCAAGAGACCCAGTACTTC
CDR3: CSASDQGSQETQYF

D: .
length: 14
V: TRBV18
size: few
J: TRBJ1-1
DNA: TGTGCCAGCTCACCATCGGGGTTGGACACTGAAGCTTTCTTT
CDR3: CASSPSGLDTEAFF

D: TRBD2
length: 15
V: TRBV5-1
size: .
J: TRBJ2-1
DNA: TGCGCCAGCAGCCCTCTAGCGGGGACTTACAATGAGCAGTTCTTC
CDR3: CASSPLAGTYNEQFF

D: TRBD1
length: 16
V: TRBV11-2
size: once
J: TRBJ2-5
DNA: TGTGCCAGCAGCCGGGGTTTGGGACAGGGTCAAGAGACCCAGTACTTC
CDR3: CASSRGLGQGQETQYF

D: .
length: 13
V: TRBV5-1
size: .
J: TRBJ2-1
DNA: TGCGCCAGCCGAGGTAGCTCCTACAATGAGCAGTTCTTC
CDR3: CASRGSSYNEQFF

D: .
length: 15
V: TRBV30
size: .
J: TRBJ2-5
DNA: TGTGCCTGGAGTGCCGCCAGGGGCTTGGGAGAGACCCAGTACTTC
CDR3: CAWSAARGLGETQYF

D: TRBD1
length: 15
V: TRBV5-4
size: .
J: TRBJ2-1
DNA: TGTGCCAGCAGCTCCGGGACAGGGCTAGGGAATGAGCAGTTCTTC
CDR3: CASSSGTGLGNEQFF

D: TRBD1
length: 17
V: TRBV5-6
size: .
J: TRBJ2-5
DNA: TGTGCCAGCACCCCGGGACAGGGATCACTTCTACGAGAGACCCAGTACTTC
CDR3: CASTPGQGSLLRETQYF

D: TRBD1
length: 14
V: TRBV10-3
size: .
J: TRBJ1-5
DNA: TGTGCCATCAGGGGGGACAGTAATGCGCAGCCCCAGCATTTT
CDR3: CAIRGDSNAQPQHF

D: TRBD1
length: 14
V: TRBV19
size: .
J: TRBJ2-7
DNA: TGTGCCAGTAGTGCTGGGACAGGGGGCTACGAGCAGTACTTC
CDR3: CASSAGTGGYEQYF

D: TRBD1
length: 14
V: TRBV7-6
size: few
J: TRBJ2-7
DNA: TGTGCCAGCAGCTACGGGACAGGGATGTACGAGCAGTACTTC
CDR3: CASSYGTGMYEQYF

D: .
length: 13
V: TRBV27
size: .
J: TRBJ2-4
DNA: TGTGCCAGCAGTTTAGGGAAGATGGGGGGTCAGTACTTC
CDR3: CASSLGKMGGQYF

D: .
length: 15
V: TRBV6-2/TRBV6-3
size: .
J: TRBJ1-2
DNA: TGTGCCAGCAGTTACTCGAGGGCGATTAACTATGGCTACACCTTC
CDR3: CASSYSRAINYGYTF

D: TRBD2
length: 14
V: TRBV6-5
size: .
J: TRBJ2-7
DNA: TGTGCCAGCAGGTCTGGCGGGGGGACCTACGAGCAGTACTTC
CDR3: CASRSGGGTYEQYF

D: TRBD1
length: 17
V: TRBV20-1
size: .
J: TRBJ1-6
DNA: TGCAGTGCTAGTCGACAGGGGGTAAATTCACGGGGCTCACCCCTCCACTTT
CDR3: CSASRQGVNSRGSPLHF

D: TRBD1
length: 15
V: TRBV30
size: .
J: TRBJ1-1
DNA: TGTGCCTGGAGAAGAGCAGGGGGCGGGTTCACTGAAGCTTTCTTT
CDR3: CAWRRAGGGFTEAFF

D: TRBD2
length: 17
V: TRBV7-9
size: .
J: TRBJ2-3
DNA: TGTGCCAGCAGCTTAGAAGCCGGGACTAGCGGGGGACGGACGCAGTATTTT
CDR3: CASSLEAGTSGGRTQYF

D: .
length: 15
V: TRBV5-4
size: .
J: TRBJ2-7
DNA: TGTGCCAGCAGCTTGGCTAGCGCCAGCTCCTACGAGCAGTACTTC
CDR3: CASSLASASSYEQYF

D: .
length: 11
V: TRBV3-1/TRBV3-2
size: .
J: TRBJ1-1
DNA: TGTGCCAGCAGCCAATCCGCTGAAGCTTTCTTT
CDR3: CASSQSAEAFF